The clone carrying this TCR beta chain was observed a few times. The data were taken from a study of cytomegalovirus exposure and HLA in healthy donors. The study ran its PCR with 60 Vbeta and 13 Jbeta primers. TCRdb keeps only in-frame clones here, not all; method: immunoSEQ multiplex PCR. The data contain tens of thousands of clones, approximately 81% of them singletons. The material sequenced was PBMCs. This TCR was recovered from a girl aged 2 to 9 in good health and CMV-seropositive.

CDR3 residues: CASSFGGATEAFF. As DNA, the CDR3 is TGCGCCAGCAGCTTCGGAGGGGCCACTGAAGCTTTCTTT. The rearrangement joins TRBV5-1 to TRBJ1-1; the D gene is possibly TRBD1 (5 bases). In germline, CDR1 is SGHRS, CDR2 YFSETQ. With 2 bases removed from V and 4 bases from J, the gap between germline ends came to 9 bases. This CDR3 comprises 13 residues.